Listed here are 23 T cell receptor beta chains from one sample, sequenced in a study of response to subunit inactivated influenza vaccine (dated by TCRdb to the late 2010s). Receptors were amplified or captured by RT-PCR. The sequencer listed for this sample is Illumina HiSeq 2500. TCRdb cleaned the public reads at Q25 with fastp, built clones with MiXCR and kept in-frame beta chains. Merged by CDR3 protein, the rows form single entries marked with the most common genes and DNA. In all, the sample holds around 580,000 distinct CDR3 sequences, and 12% to 15% of those were seen once. The top ten hold approximately 12% of the sample. This specimen was PBMCs from blood, taken about 11 days after vaccination. The receptor set was obtained from a man aged 45 to 65 who received an inactivated influenza vaccine. Donor details come from another sample of the same person, matched by shared clones.

This clonotype was counted between two and nine times. The rearrangement uses TRBV28 and TRBJ1-6; no reliable D call. Germline V gene sequence: CDR1 MDHEN, CDR2 SYDVKM. V dropped 2 bases and J dropped 0 bases, with 8 bases sitting between them. The CDR3 spans 16 residues. The CDR3, as DNA: TGTGCCAGCAGTTTAGATGGGCACTCCTATAATTCACCCCTCCACTTT. Protein product: CASSLDGHSYNSPLHF.

This clonotype was counted ten times or more. The chain is built from TRBV5-4 and TRBJ2-3; 15 bases match TRBD2. Germline-derived CDR1 and CDR2 are SGHNT and YYREEE (reference sequence). V dropped 3 bases and J dropped 0; count of bases not matched to a gene: 5. The CDR3 totals 18 residues. As DNA, the CDR3 is TGTGCCAGCAGCTCCGGGACTAGCGGGAGGACTAGCACAGATACGCAGTATTTT. It translates to CASSSGTSGRTSTDTQYF.

This chain links TRBV10-3 with TRBJ1-5; D is uncertain. This CDR3 is built from 15 residues. V was clipped by 0 bases and J by 6 bases, with 12 bases between them. CDR1 ENHRY and CDR2 SYGVKD come from the germline V gene. DNA for the CDR3: TGTGCCATCAGTGAGTCGATAGTTCGATCTCAGCCCCAGCATTTT. Translation gives CAISESIVRSQPQHF.

The CDR3 spells CAIGQGGYGYTF. The CDR3 DNA reads as TGTGCCATCGGACAGGGTGGCTATGGCTACACCTTC. The chain links TRBV28 to TRBJ1-2, with 8 bases matching TRBD1. CDR1 and CDR2 (germline): MDHEN, SYDVKM. This CDR3 region has 12 residues. Trimming cost V 10 bases and J 4 bases; bases outside gene matches: 5.

The sample holds a few counts of this clonotype. The chain has TRBV18 and TRBJ2-7; 9 bases line up with TRBD2. V lost 0 bases, J lost 3 bases, and 3 bases stayed unmatched. There are 15 residues in the CDR3. In germline, CDR1 is KGHSH, CDR2 LQKENI. The CDR3 loop is CASSPPNSGGYEQYF. In DNA, the CDR3 is TGTGCCAGCTCACCACCTAATAGCGGGGGCTACGAGCAGTACTTC.

The V call is TRBV9, the J call TRBJ2-6, with 7 bases that match TRBD1. CDR1 is SGDLS, CDR2 YYNGEE, per germline. V shed 3 bases, J shed 1 base, and the junction held 4 bases outside the gene matches. The CDR3 runs to 16 residues. CDR3 amino acids: CASSDRQGSGANVLTF. Written as DNA, the CDR3 is TGTGCCAGCAGCGACCGACAGGGTTCTGGGGCCAACGTCCTGACTTTC.

This clonotype has more than one count but fewer than ten. The rearrangement links TRBV7-9 to TRBJ2-3; TRBD1 matches 10 bases. Germline values: CDR1 SEHNR, CDR2 FQNEAQ (reference sequence). The junction had 7 bases not matched to a gene; V was cut back by 4 bases and J by 3 bases. CDR3 length: 16 amino acids. The CDR3 sequence: CASSYTTGGATDTQYF. Here the CDR3 DNA reads TGTGCCAGCAGCTACACGACAGGGGGCGCGACAGATACGCAGTATTTT.

The chain combines TRBV11-2 with TRBJ2-3; perhaps TRBD1 as D (5 bases). The CDR3 extends over 15 amino acids. Germline V gives CDR1 SGHAT, CDR2 FQNNGV. V lost 4 bases and J lost 6, with 17 bases in between. CDR3 residues: CASSSQGTVKDTQYF. In DNA form, the CDR3 reads TGTGCCAGCAGCTCTCAGGGAACTGTGAAGGATACGCAGTATTTT.

This clonotype was seen a handful of times. V gene TRBV20-1 combines with J gene TRBJ2-7; 7 nucleotides agree with TRBD1. The V gene end was trimmed by 6 bases and the J gene end by 4 bases; junction bases not matched to a gene: 18. The germline V gene has CDR1 DFQATT and CDR2 SNEGSKA (reference sequence). The CDR3 sequence is 16 residues long. CDR3 residues: CSALDSDRQGRYEQYF. CDR3 DNA: TGCAGTGCCCTAGATTCGGACAGACAGGGCCGGTACGAGCAGTACTTC.

This clonotype was counted between two and nine times. This chain links TRBV12-3 or TRBV12-4 with TRBJ2-4; TRBD1 aligns across 10 bases. The CDR3 loop spans 15 amino acids. The ends lost 6 bases at V and 3 bases at J; junction bases unmatched: 5. CDR3 region: CASSDGQGGKNIQYF. In nucleotides, the CDR3 is TGTGCCAGCAGCGATGGACAGGGGGGCAAAAACATTCAGTACTTC.

This clonotype was seen a handful of times. The chain carries TRBV7-6 and TRBJ2-1, with D unclear. CDR3 size: 17 residues. Trimming pared 2 bases from V and 0 bases from J, leaving 14 bases between. CDR1 and CDR2 (germline): SGHVS, FNYEAQ. The CDR3 protein is CASSLKFLRSSYNEQFF. CDR3 nucleotide sequence: TGTGCCAGCAGCTTAAAATTTTTGCGGAGCTCCTACAATGAGCAGTTCTTC.

Only a few counts were recorded for this clonotype. The chain uses TRBV30 and TRBJ1-3; no definite D call. The CDR3 covers 14 residues. V lost 0 bases, J lost 0 bases, and 6 bases lay in between. Germline CDR1 is GTSNPN and CDR2 is SVGIG (reference sequence). This CDR3 reads CAWSVTYSGNTIYF. CDR3 DNA sequence: TGTGCCTGGAGTGTAACCTACTCTGGAAACACCATATATTTT.

This clonotype was picked up a small number of times. The CDR3 DNA follows: TGTGCCATCAGTGAGTCCGCGGGAGGGGATCGCGAGCAGTTCTTC. Encoded protein: CAISESAGGDREQFF. The chain combines TRBV10-3 with TRBJ2-1, with TRBD2 identical over 9 bases. Trimming removed 0 bases from V and 10 bases from J; junction bases left unmatched: 7. The CDR3 length is 15 residues. The V gene's germline CDR1 is ENHRY and CDR2 SYGVKD.

This clonotype was detected a few times. V usage is TRBV12-3 or TRBV12-4 and J usage is TRBJ2-1; D remains unclear. The germline V and J ends were trimmed by 1 base and 4 bases, with 11 bases remaining between them. There are 15 residues in the CDR3. In DNA form, the CDR3 reads TGTGCCAGCAGTTTAGGGTTAGAAGGATACAATGAGCAGTTCTTC. Protein sequence: CASSLGLEGYNEQFF.

This sequence joins TRBV2 and TRBJ2-1, with unresolved D. The CDR3 runs to 8 residues. Germline V lookup: CDR1 SNHLY, CDR2 FYNNEI. V lost 11 bases to trimming and J lost 9 bases, with 5 bases between them. CDR3 nucleotide sequence: TGTGCCGTTGGTGAGCAGTTCTTC. Protein: CAVGEQFF.

The rearrangement uses TRBV6-5 and TRBJ2-7; 9 positions agree with TRBD2. Germline V gene data show CDR1 as MNHEY and CDR2 as SVGAGI. The CDR3 is 15 residues long. Losses at the gene ends were 6 bases for V and 2 bases for J; bases not matched to a gene: 8. For the CDR3, the DNA is TGTGCCAGCAGCTACCAGAGCGGGAGGCCCTACGAGCAGTACTTC. This codes for CASSYQSGRPYEQYF.

The rearrangement joins TRBV11-2 to TRBJ2-2; 9 nucleotides line up with TRBD1. There are 15 residues in the CDR3. Germline assignment: CDR1 SGHAT and CDR2 FQNNGV. Trimming at V came to 2 bases and at J to 5 bases, leaving 3 bases not matched to a gene. The CDR3 DNA sequence: TGTGCCAGCAGCTTAAGACAGGGGGTGACCGGGGAGCTGTTTTTT. It encodes CASSLRQGVTGELFF.

The chain couples TRBV5-1 to TRBJ2-1, with 8 bases lining up with TRBD1. The germline CDR1 and CDR2 sequences are SGHRS and YFSETQ. V trimming: 0 bases; J trimming: 10 bases; junction bases outside the gene matches: 12. The CDR3 loop spans 16 amino acids. The DNA of the CDR3 is TGCGCCAGCAGCTTGGTTCCGGGACAGGCCGAGTGGGAGCAGTTCTTC. This encodes CASSLVPGQAEWEQFF.

The chain combines TRBV3-1 with TRBJ2-5; 13 bases line up with TRBD2. V gave up 2 bases and J gave up 5 bases; unmatched junction bases: 8. Looked up from germline, CDR1 is LGHDT and CDR2 is YNNKEL (reference sequence). The CDR3 is 17 residues long. CDR3 sequence: CASSQRRTSGSRETQYF. The DNA of the CDR3 is TGTGCCAGCAGCCAAAGACGGACTAGCGGGAGTAGGGAGACCCAGTACTTC.

This clonotype came up a few times. The chain employs TRBV12-3 or TRBV12-4 and TRBJ1-1; D unresolved. This CDR3 region has 15 residues. V lost 3 bases and J lost 0, with 11 bases in between. Written as DNA, the CDR3 is TGTGCCAGCAGTTTTACCCCGGCCATGAACACTGAAGCTTTCTTT. Translation gives CASSFTPAMNTEAFF.

The chain joins TRBV28 to TRBJ2-5; perhaps D is TRBD1 or TRBD2 (5 bases each). Germline-derived CDR1 and CDR2 are MDHEN and SYDVKM. The CDR3 covers 14 residues. Trimming removed 2 bases at V and 5 bases at J, with 12 bases between. The CDR3 protein is CASSLTRGGETQYF. In DNA form, the CDR3 reads TGTGCCAGCAGTTTAACCCGGGGCGGGGAGACCCAGTACTTC.

The chain combines TRBV29-1 with TRBJ2-1, with D perhaps TRBD1 (5 bases). The CDR3 loop spans 14 amino acids. The germline CDR1 and CDR2 sequences are SQVTM and ANQGSEA. Trimming removed 3 bases from V and 6 bases from J, with 15 bases in between. Here the CDR3 reads CSVDTLGVSNEQFF. CDR3 nucleotide sequence: TGCAGCGTTGACACCCTAGGGGTATCCAATGAGCAGTTCTTC.

This clonotype counts as medium-sized. CDR3 in amino acids: CASSLAGAGADTQYF. CDR3 DNA: TGTGCCAGCAGCTTAGCTGGAGCGGGAGCCGATACGCAGTATTTT. The chain combines TRBV7-2 with TRBJ2-3, with 8 bases fitting TRBD2. The CDR3 totals 15 residues. J gave up 6 bases and V 0 bases, and 5 bases lay outside the gene matches. The V gene's germline CDR1 is SGHTA and CDR2 FQGNSA.